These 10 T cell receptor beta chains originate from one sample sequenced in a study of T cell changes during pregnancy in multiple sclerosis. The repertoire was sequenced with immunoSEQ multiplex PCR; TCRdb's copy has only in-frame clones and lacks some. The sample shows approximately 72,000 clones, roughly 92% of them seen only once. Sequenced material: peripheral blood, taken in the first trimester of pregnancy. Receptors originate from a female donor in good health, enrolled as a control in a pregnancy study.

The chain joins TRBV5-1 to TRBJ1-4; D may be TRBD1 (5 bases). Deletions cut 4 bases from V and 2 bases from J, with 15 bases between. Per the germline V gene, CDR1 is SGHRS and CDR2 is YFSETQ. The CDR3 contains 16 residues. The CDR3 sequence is CASSPVGGETNEKLFF. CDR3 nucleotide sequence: TGCGCCAGCAGCCCTGTGGGGGGGGAGACTAATGAAAAACTGTTTTTT.

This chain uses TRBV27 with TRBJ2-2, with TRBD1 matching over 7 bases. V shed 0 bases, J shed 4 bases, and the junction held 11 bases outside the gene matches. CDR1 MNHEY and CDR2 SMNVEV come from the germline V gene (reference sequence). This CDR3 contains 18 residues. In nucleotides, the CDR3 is TGTGCCAGCAGTTTATCTACCGGGACAGCGATAATCACCGGGGAGCTGTTTTTT. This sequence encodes CASSLSTGTAIITGELFF.

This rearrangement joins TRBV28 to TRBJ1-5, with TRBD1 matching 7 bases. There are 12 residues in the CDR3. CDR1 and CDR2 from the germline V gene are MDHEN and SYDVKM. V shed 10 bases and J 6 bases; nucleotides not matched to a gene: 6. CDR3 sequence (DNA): TGTGCCACCCACGGGACAGCTCAGCCCCAGCATTTT. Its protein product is CATHGTAQPQHF.

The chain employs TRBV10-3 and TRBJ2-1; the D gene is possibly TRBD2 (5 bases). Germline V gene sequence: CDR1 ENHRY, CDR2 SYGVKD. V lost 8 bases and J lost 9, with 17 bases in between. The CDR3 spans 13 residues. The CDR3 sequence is CAIDPYGVGEQFF. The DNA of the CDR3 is TGTGCCATCGACCCGTACGGGGTCGGTGAGCAGTTCTTC.

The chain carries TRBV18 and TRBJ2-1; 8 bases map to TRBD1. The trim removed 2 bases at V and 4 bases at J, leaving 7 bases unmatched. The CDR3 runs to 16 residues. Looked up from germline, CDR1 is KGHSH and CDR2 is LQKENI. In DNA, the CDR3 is TGTGCCAGCTCACCAAACCAGGGGGCGGCGTACAATGAGCAGTTCTTC. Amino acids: CASSPNQGAAYNEQFF.

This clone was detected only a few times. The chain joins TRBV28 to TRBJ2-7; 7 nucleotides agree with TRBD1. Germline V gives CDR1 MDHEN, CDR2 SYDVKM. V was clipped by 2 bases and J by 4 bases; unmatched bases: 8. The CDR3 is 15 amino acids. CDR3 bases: TGTGCCAGCAGTTTACCTTCGGGACAGCGATACGAGCAGTACTTC. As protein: CASSLPSGQRYEQYF.

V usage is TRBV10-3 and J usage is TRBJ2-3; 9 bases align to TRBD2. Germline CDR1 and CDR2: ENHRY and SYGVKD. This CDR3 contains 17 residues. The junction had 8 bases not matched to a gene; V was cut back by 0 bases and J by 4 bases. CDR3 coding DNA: TGTGCCATCAGTGAGTCGAGTAGCGGGAGTACCCCAGATACGCAGTATTTT. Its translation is CAISESSSGSTPDTQYF.

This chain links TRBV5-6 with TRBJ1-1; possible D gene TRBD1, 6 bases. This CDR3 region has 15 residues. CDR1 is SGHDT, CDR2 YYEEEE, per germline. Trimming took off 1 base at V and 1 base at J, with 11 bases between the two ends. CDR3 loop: CASSLPGQTNTEAFF. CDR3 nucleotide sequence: TGTGCCAGCAGCTTGCCGGGACAAACGAACACTGAAGCTTTCTTT.

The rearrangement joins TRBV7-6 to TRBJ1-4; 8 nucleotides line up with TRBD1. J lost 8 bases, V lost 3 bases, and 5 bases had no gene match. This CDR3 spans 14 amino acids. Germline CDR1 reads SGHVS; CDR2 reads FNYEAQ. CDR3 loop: CASSFRGLGEKLFF. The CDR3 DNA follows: TGTGCCAGCAGCTTCAGGGGGCTTGGCGAAAAACTGTTTTTT.

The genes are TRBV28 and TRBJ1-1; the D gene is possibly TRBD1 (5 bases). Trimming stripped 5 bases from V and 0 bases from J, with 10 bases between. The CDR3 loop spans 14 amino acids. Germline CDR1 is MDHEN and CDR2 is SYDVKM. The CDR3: CASSAGAMNTEAFF. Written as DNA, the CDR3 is TGTGCCAGCAGTGCTGGGGCCATGAACACTGAAGCTTTCTTT.